This TCR beta chain derives from a study of T cell responses to AZD1222 COVID-19 vaccine. Study outcomes and limitations: Nearly half of spike-specific TCRs reportedly target variant regions that are unmutated in the B.1.351 and B.1.1.7 variants. Repertoires in all cases were sampled only once the peak T cell response had passed. The number of AZD1222 recipients seropositive at baseline was only five or six. Donors were largely white British and mainly female; clonal diversity was possibly underestimated.

On this clone itself: Its specificity is not known.

V lost 5 bases and J lost 2, with 7 bases in between. The CDR3 covers 14 residues. Germline loops: CDR1 SGHVS, CDR2 FNYEAQ. Using immunoSEQ multiplex PCR, the repertoire was profiled, and TCRdb retains in-frame clones only, with some absent. This sample has over 110,000 clones, with roughly 91% found just once. V usage is TRBV7-6 and J usage is TRBJ1-6, with no clear D. The receptor's source is an adult in good health. The sample here was peripheral blood, taken on day 0 of AZD1222 vaccination. The CDR3 DNA reads as TGTGCCAGCAGCCCCGGGACCTATAATTCACCCCTCCACTTT. Translating gives CASSPGTYNSPLHF.